The 25 T cell receptor beta chains in this list originate from one sample, sequenced in a study of STAT5B mutations in CD4+ large granular lymphocyte leukemia. The data were produced by immunoSEQ multiplex PCR, yet TCRdb's version contains in-frame clones alone and is incomplete. The top ten clones hold approximately 1.3% of a sample with about 38,000 clones, 85% of them seen once. Sequencing used CD4+ T cells from blood buffy coats. Receptors originate from a human donor in good health.

This sequence joins TRBV6-5 and TRBJ1-5; D is uncertain. Germline CDR1 MNHEY, CDR2 SVGAGI. The CDR3 has 15 residues. Trimming took 2 bases from V and 3 from J, leaving 11 bases between them. In DNA, the CDR3 is TGTGCCAGCAGTTACAATACGGGCTACAATCAGCCCCAGCATTTT. It codes for CASSYNTGYNQPQHF.

The chain is built from TRBV28 and TRBJ1-1; D might be TRBD1 (6 bases). The germline V gene has CDR1 MDHEN and CDR2 SYDVKM. The CDR3 is 13 residues long. V was cut by 3 bases and J by 6 bases, with 11 bases left in between. The CDR3 nucleotides read TGTGCCAGCAGTTTCCGGGGGCGTCCTGAAGCTTTCTTT. The encoded protein is CASSFRGRPEAFF.

This clone was seen only once. The rearrangement uses TRBV7-2 and TRBJ1-1, with D unresolved. Germline V gene sequence: CDR1 SGHTA, CDR2 FQGNSA. The CDR3 is made up of 13 amino acids. V was trimmed by 5 bases and J by 1 base, leaving 8 bases between them. In DNA form, the CDR3 reads TGTGCCAGCAGCACCAGACCGAACACTGAAGCTTTCTTT. Its protein product is CASSTRPNTEAFF.

CDR3 in DNA: TGCGCCAGCAGCCCTTTAGCGGGAGGGCCGTATGGCGGGGAGCTGTTTTTT. The encoded protein is CASSPLAGGPYGGELFF. The chain carries TRBV4-3 and TRBJ2-2; TRBD2 agrees at 11 bases. Germline CDR1 reads LGHNA; CDR2 reads YSLEER. V lost 4 bases to trimming and J lost 7 bases; unmatched junction nucleotides: 11. CDR3 size: 17 residues.

The V and J genes are TRBV27 and TRBJ1-2; 10 bases fit TRBD1. CDR1 and CDR2 (germline): MNHEY, SMNVEV (reference sequence). The CDR3 spans 17 residues. The junction had 10 bases not matched to a gene; V was cut back by 5 bases and J by 1 base. The CDR3 coding sequence is TGTGCCAGCAGTCTCCTTACCGGGACAGGGGATAACTATGGCTACACCTTC. It codes for CASSLLTGTGDNYGYTF.

The chain has TRBV7-8 and TRBJ2-5, with 7 bases that match TRBD1. V shed 1 base and J 1 base; nucleotides not matched to a gene: 6. The CDR3 totals 16 residues. Germline V lookup: CDR1 SGHVS, CDR2 FQNEAQ. The CDR3 DNA follows: TGTGCCAGCAGCTTAGGCCTCCGGGACAGCCAAGAGACCCAGTACTTC. This codes for CASSLGLRDSQETQYF. The full variable domain, rest sourced from reference TRBV7-8 and TRBJ2-5, is GAGVSQSPRYKVAKRGQDVALRCDPISGHVSLFWYQQALGQGPEFLTYFQNEAQLDKSGLPSDRFFAERPEGSVSTLKIQRTQQEDSAVYLCASSLGLRDSQETQYFGPGTRLLVL.

This rearrangement joins TRBV28 to TRBJ2-7; 7 bases align to TRBD2. Looked up from germline, CDR1 is MDHEN and CDR2 is SYDVKM. V was pared by 4 bases and J by 5 bases, with 11 bases of the junction left unmatched. The CDR3 is made up of 15 amino acids. CDR3 loop: CASSSGGAGVDEQYF. Written as DNA, the CDR3 is TGTGCCAGCAGTTCAGGTGGTGCGGGAGTCGACGAGCAGTACTTC. The full variable domain, in which reference TRBV28 and TRBJ2-7 provide the parts outside the CDR3, is DVKVTQSSRYLVKRTGEKVFLECVQDMDHENMFWYRQDPGLGLRLIYFSYDVKMKEKGDIPEGYSVSREKKERFSLILESASTNQTSMYLCASSSGGAGVDEQYFGPGTRLTVT.

This sequence joins TRBV6-5 and TRBJ2-2, with D perhaps TRBD1 or TRBD2 (5 bases each). Trimming stripped 6 bases from V and 4 bases from J, with 12 bases between. The CDR3 has 14 amino acids. Germline CDR1 is MNHEY and CDR2 is SVGAGI. CDR3 DNA sequence: TGTGCCAGCAGGGAAACGGGACCCACCGGGGAGCTGTTTTTT. Its protein product is CASRETGPTGELFF.

The rearrangement joins TRBV5-1 to TRBJ2-2; D not resolved. The CDR3 loop spans 13 amino acids. Germline CDR1 reads SGHRS; CDR2 reads YFSETQ. The V end was cut by 0 bases, the J end by 7 bases, with 7 bases between. In nucleotides, the CDR3 is TGCGCCAGCAGCTTGGACGGATTCGGGGAGCTGTTTTTT. It translates to CASSLDGFGELFF.

This rearrangement joins TRBV30 to TRBJ1-2; D remains ambiguous. Germline V lookup: CDR1 GTSNPN, CDR2 SVGIG (reference sequence). V lost 2 bases and J 3 bases, leaving 13 bases between the germline ends. The CDR3 extends over 14 amino acids. The CDR3 bases are TGTGCCTGGAGTCCAACCCTTACGCACTATGGCTACACCTTC. Amino acid sequence: CAWSPTLTHYGYTF.

This clone was recorded once. The chain carries TRBV14 and TRBJ1-2; 9 bases match TRBD1. The V and J ends lost 4 bases and 6 bases, in that order; junction bases with no gene match: 3. CDR3 length equals 13 residues. Per germline, CDR1 SGHDN and CDR2 FVKESK. The CDR3 spells CASSPRTGDGYTF. In nucleotides, the CDR3 is TGTGCCAGCAGCCCTCGGACAGGGGATGGCTACACCTTC.

V gene TRBV21-1 combines with J gene TRBJ2-2; TRBD2, as called in the table, went unchecked against the DNA. TRBV21-1 is listed as a pseudogene. The CDR3 length is 19 residues. CDR3: CASSSSGTSGRRDTGELFF. CDR3 DNA: TGTGCCAGCAGCTCCTCCGGGACTAGCGGGAGGAGGGACACCGGGGAGCTGTTTTTT.

The V gene is TRBV18, the J gene TRBJ1-1, with unresolved D. Trimming took off 5 bases at V and 3 bases at J, with 10 bases between the two ends. The CDR3 runs to 13 residues. Germline assignment: CDR1 KGHSH and CDR2 LQKENI. The CDR3 nucleotides read TGTGCCAGCTCAAAGGTTGAGGACACTGAAGCTTTCTTT. As protein: CASSKVEDTEAFF.

The chain joins TRBV29-1 to TRBJ1-1, with D possibly being TRBD1 (5 bases). Germline V CDR1 and CDR2: SQVTM, ANQGSEA. V was clipped by 5 bases and J by 7 bases, with 20 bases between them. The CDR3 consists of 14 residues. The CDR3 sequence is CSVYRTPTLNEAFF. CDR3 DNA: TGCAGCGTTTATAGGACACCGACTTTAAATGAAGCTTTCTTT. Complete variable domain (other parts from reference TRBV29-1 and TRBJ1-1): SAVISQKPSRDICQRGTSLTIQCQVDSQVTMMFWYRQQPGQSLTLIATANQGSEATYESGFVIDKFPISRPNLTFSTLTVSNMSPEDSSIYLCSVYRTPTLNEAFFGQGTRLTVV.

V usage is TRBV18 and J usage is TRBJ1-4; 7 bases are shared with TRBD1. V trimming: 3 bases; J trimming: 8 bases; junction bases outside the gene matches: 9. CDR1 and CDR2 from the germline V gene are KGHSH and LQKENI. This CDR3 is 15 amino acids long. The CDR3 sequence: CASSPMEGAGEKLFF. In DNA form, the CDR3 reads TGTGCCAGCTCACCGATGGAGGGGGCCGGGGAAAAACTGTTTTTT.

This chain connects TRBV19 to TRBJ1-4, with a tentative D call TRBD1 (6 bases). The CDR3 contains 14 residues. The germline V gene encodes CDR1 LNHDA and CDR2 SQIVND (reference sequence). Trimming took 4 bases from V and 4 from J, leaving 10 bases between them. DNA for the CDR3: TGTGCCAGTAGTAGCCGAGGGGGTAATGAAAAACTGTTTTTT. It encodes CASSSRGGNEKLFF.

In this sample, this clone turned up once. The CDR3 DNA is TGTGCCACCGTTAAACAGGGCGCCTACGAGCAGTACTTC. Translated: CATVKQGAYEQYF. The V call is TRBV28, the J call TRBJ2-7, with D perhaps TRBD1 (6 bases). This CDR3 comprises 13 residues. Germline V gene data show CDR1 as MDHEN and CDR2 as SYDVKM. V shed 10 bases and J shed 2 bases, with 15 bases lying between them.

V and J are TRBV5-1 and TRBJ2-4; 8 nucleotides line up with TRBD2. Germline V gives CDR1 SGHRS, CDR2 YFSETQ. Trimming at V came to 4 bases and at J to 5 bases, leaving 11 bases not matched to a gene. The CDR3 contains 16 residues. The DNA for the CDR3 is TGCGCCAGCAGCCGACGGGGAGCGGGAGAAGAAAACATTCAGTACTTC. Translation gives CASSRRGAGEENIQYF.

This clone appeared a single time. A read error may account for a junction end that differs from germline. This chain uses TRBV7-7 with TRBJ2-3; TRBD2 matches 10 bases. This CDR3 is built from 15 residues. CDR1 and CDR2 from the germline V gene are SSHAT and FNYEAQ (reference sequence). The CDR3 is CASSDGLAEADTQYF. Written as DNA, the CDR3 is TGTGCTAGCAGCGACGGACTAGCGGAGGCAGATACGCAGTATTTT. The full variable domain, with the rest looked up from reference TRBV7-7 and TRBJ2-3, is GAGVSQSPRYKVTKRGQDVTLRCDPISSHATLYWYQQALGQGPEFLTYFNYEAQPDKSGLPSDRFSAERPEGSISTLTIQRTEQRDSAMYRCASSDGLAEADTQYFGPGTRLTVL.

J is TRBJ2-5 and V is TRBV11-2; D is uncertain. V lost 0 bases and J 1 base, leaving 9 bases between the germline ends. The CDR3 is 15 residues long. The germline V gene encodes CDR1 SGHAT and CDR2 FQNNGV. CDR3 in DNA: TGTGCCAGCAGCTTAGATCCGAGCAGCCAAGAGACCCAGTACTTC. Translating it yields CASSLDPSSQETQYF.

The chain has TRBV5-1 and TRBJ2-5; D is unresolved. The length of the CDR3 is 13 residues. Per germline, CDR1 SGHRS and CDR2 YFSETQ. V gave up 0 bases and J gave up 4 bases, with 7 bases separating them. The CDR3 coding sequence is TGCGCCAGCAGCTTGGGGGATGCAGAGACCCAGTACTTC. Protein product: CASSLGDAETQYF.

CDR3 sequence: CASSPMDSVNQPQHF. The CDR3 nucleotides are TGTGCCAGCTCACCAATGGACAGTGTGAATCAGCCCCAGCATTTT. The V gene is TRBV18, the J gene TRBJ1-5, with a weak D call TRBD1 (6 bases). Per germline, CDR1 KGHSH and CDR2 LQKENI. The germline V and J ends were trimmed by 2 bases and 4 bases, with 12 bases remaining between them. This CDR3 region has 15 residues.

The chain is built from TRBV11-2 and TRBJ1-2; D not resolved. The CDR3 extends over 15 amino acids. Germline V lookup: CDR1 SGHAT, CDR2 FQNNGV. V was cut by 7 bases and J by 0 bases, with 15 bases left in between. In nucleotides, the CDR3 is TGTGCCAGCACGACGACCACTACTTCTAACTATGGCTACACCTTC. The encoded protein is CASTTTTTSNYGYTF.

This clone showed up just a few times. The chain employs TRBV5-6 and TRBJ1-5; 7 bases fit TRBD1. This CDR3 comprises 15 residues. Germline assignment: CDR1 SGHDT and CDR2 YYEEEE. V gave up 4 bases and J gave up 4 bases; unmatched junction bases: 8. CDR3 sequence (DNA): TGTGCCAGCAGCCGAAAGGACAGGCATAATCAGCCCCAGCATTTT. It translates to CASSRKDRHNQPQHF.

The rearrangement links TRBV7-8 to TRBJ1-2; the match to TRBD1 covers 10 bases. This CDR3 has 15 residues. CDR1 SGHVS and CDR2 FQNEAQ come from the germline V gene. V dropped 6 bases and J dropped 5; count of bases not matched to a gene: 9. The CDR3 DNA reads TGTGCCAGCAGGGGGAGGACAGGGGGTTGGTATGGCTACACCTTC. This sequence encodes CASRGRTGGWYGYTF. Full variable domain (remainder filled in from reference TRBV7-8 and TRBJ1-2): GAGVSQSPRYKVAKRGQDVALRCDPISGHVSLFWYQQALGQGPEFLTYFQNEAQLDKSGLPSDRFFAERPEGSVSTLKIQRTQQEDSAVYLCASRGRTGGWYGYTFGSGTRLTVV.